The 27 T cell receptor beta chains presented below share a single source sample, sequenced in a study of cytomegalovirus exposure and HLA in healthy donors. The PCR was carried out with 60 Vbeta primers and 13 Jbeta primers. Some clones are missing from TCRdb's copy, which holds only in-frame ones; the method was immunoSEQ multiplex PCR. The profile shows 90,000 to 130,000 clones, around 70% of them singletons. The sample comprised PBMCs. These receptors were collected from a young man in good health and CMV-seropositive.

The J gene is TRBJ2-5, the V gene TRBV5-1, with TRBD2 matching 13 bases. The germline gives CDR1 SGHRS, CDR2 YFSETQ. This CDR3 region has 16 residues. V lost 4 bases, J lost 7 bases, and 10 bases stayed unmatched. The CDR3 region is CASSPTSGGPGGTQYF. In nucleotides, the CDR3 is TGCGCCAGCAGCCCGACTAGCGGGGGGCCGGGGGGGACCCAGTACTTC.

A remark on this clone: Other DNA sequences in the same sample also yield this CDR3. The chain couples TRBV9 to TRBJ1-2, with D possibly matching TRBD1 (6 bases). The CDR3 covers 14 residues. V was clipped by 0 bases and J by 4 bases, with 10 bases between them. From germline, CDR1 is SGDLS and CDR2 YYNGEE. CDR3 in amino acids: CASSVGQGPYGYTF. The CDR3 region has the DNA TGTGCCAGCAGCGTAGGTCAGGGGCCCTATGGCTACACCTTC.

This clone occurred a few times. V is TRBV6-1 and J is TRBJ2-1; D might be TRBD1 (6 bases). CDR3 length: 14 amino acids. The V end was cut by 8 bases, the J end by 4 bases, with 15 bases between. Germline V gene lookup returns CDR1 MNHNS and CDR2 SASEGT. The CDR3: CASGSGVLYNEQFF. The CDR3 DNA reads TGTGCCAGCGGATCAGGGGTGTTGTACAATGAGCAGTTCTTC.

This clone was recorded a few times. The J gene is TRBJ1-1, the V gene TRBV2; weak D call: TRBD1 (6 bases). V lost 5 bases and J 5 bases, leaving 12 bases between the germline ends. The V gene's germline CDR1 is SNHLY and CDR2 FYNNEI. The CDR3 is 13 residues long. CDR3 sequence: CASSLDSRTEAFF. The CDR3 nucleotides are TGTGCCAGCAGTCTGGACAGTAGGACTGAAGCTTTCTTT. Full variable domain (remainder filled in from reference TRBV2 and TRBJ1-1): EPEVTQTPSHQVTQMGQEVILRCVPISNHLYFYWYRQILGQKVEFLVSFYNNEISEKSEIFDDQFSVERPDGSNFTLKIRSTKLEDSAMYFCASSLDSRTEAFFGQGTRLTVV.

The V call is TRBV7-8, the J call TRBJ2-7; TRBD1 matches at 7 bases. CDR3 size: 14 residues. The germline CDR1 and CDR2 sequences are SGHVS and FQNEAQ. The ends lost 5 bases at V and 6 bases at J; junction bases unmatched: 10. CDR3 sequence: CASSTGANQGEQYF. The CDR3 DNA reads TGTGCCAGCAGCACAGGGGCCAACCAAGGCGAGCAGTACTTC.

This chain links TRBV9 with TRBJ2-2, with 9 nucleotides matching TRBD2. Losses at the gene ends were 0 bases for V and 6 bases for J; bases not matched to a gene: 9. The CDR3 is 17 amino acids. The V gene's germline CDR1 is SGDLS and CDR2 YYNGEE. The chain's CDR3 is CASSVDGLATRAGELFF. For the CDR3, the DNA is TGTGCCAGCAGCGTAGACGGACTAGCGACGAGGGCCGGGGAGCTGTTTTTT.

V is TRBV28 and J is TRBJ2-7; D gene uncertain. This CDR3 comprises 11 residues. Trimming left V 5 bases short and J 5 bases short, with 7 bases between. Germline-derived CDR1 and CDR2 are MDHEN and SYDVKM. The CDR3 bases are TGTGCCAGCAGTGACATTAACGAGCAGTACTTC. It codes for CASSDINEQYF.

This chain uses TRBV19 with TRBJ2-1, with D perhaps matching TRBD2 (7 bases). In germline, CDR1 is LNHDA, CDR2 SQIVND (reference sequence). V dropped 4 bases and J dropped 6 bases, with 16 bases sitting between them. The CDR3 is 15 amino acids. The DNA for the CDR3 is TGTGCCAGTAGTAACCCGGGGGGCCTAAGCAATGAGCAGTTCTTC. Encoded protein: CASSNPGGLSNEQFF.

The chain carries TRBV28 and TRBJ2-5; 8 bases agree with TRBD1. CDR3 length: 15 residues. V shed 5 bases, J shed 4 bases, and the junction held 9 bases outside the gene matches. Germline V gene lookup returns CDR1 MDHEN and CDR2 SYDVKM. The chain's CDR3 is CASSTRTGTGETQYF. The CDR3 DNA reads as TGTGCCAGCAGTACCCGGACAGGGACAGGAGAGACCCAGTACTTC.

J is TRBJ2-4 and V is TRBV27; weak D call: TRBD1 (6 bases). The CDR3 is 13 amino acids. V lost 3 bases and J lost 6, with 9 bases in between. The V gene's germline CDR1 is MNHEY and CDR2 SMNVEV (reference sequence). CDR3 nucleotide sequence: TGTGCCAGCAGTTTGGACAGATTAAACATTCAGTACTTC. This sequence encodes CASSLDRLNIQYF.

This clone was observed a handful of times. The V and J genes are TRBV28 and TRBJ1-2; D is possibly TRBD1 (6 bases). The CDR3 spans 15 residues. Germline CDR1 and CDR2: MDHEN and SYDVKM. Deletions cut 6 bases from V and 4 bases from J, with 18 bases between. CDR3 sequence reads: CASRPPGQRAYGYTF. The CDR3 DNA is TGTGCCAGCAGGCCCCCGGGACAACGGGCCTATGGCTACACCTTC.

The J gene is TRBJ2-7, the V gene TRBV18, with TRBD1 matching over 8 bases. V was clipped by 2 bases and J by 3 bases; unmatched bases: 6. The CDR3 consists of 15 residues. The germline CDR1 and CDR2 sequences are KGHSH and LQKENI. DNA for the CDR3: TGTGCCAGCTCACCAGAATTGGACAGGGTCTACGAGCAGTACTTC. Translation: CASSPELDRVYEQYF.

The chain has TRBV19 and TRBJ2-7; 9 bases align to TRBD1. Trimming at V came to 7 bases and at J to 1 base, leaving 5 bases not matched to a gene. This CDR3 is 14 amino acids long. Per the germline V gene, CDR1 is LNHDA and CDR2 is SQIVND (reference sequence). The CDR3 is CASKPGTGSYEQYF. CDR3 DNA: TGTGCCAGTAAACCGGGGACAGGGTCCTACGAGCAGTACTTC. The whole variable domain, remainder taken from reference TRBV19 and TRBJ2-7, is DGGITQSPKYLFRKEGQNVTLSCEQNLNHDAMYWYRQDPGQGLRLIYYSQIVNDFQKGDIAEGYSVSREKKESFPLTVTSAQKNPTAFYLCASKPGTGSYEQYFGPGTRLTVT.

This chain links TRBV29-1 with TRBJ2-3, with D perhaps matching TRBD2 (6 bases). V was pared by 1 base and J by 1 base, with 15 bases between. CDR3 length equals 16 residues. Germline-derived CDR1 and CDR2 are SQVTM and ANQGSEA. The CDR3, as DNA: TGCAGCGTTGAAGGGGGACTCTACGGGGGCACAGATACGCAGTATTTT. Its translation is CSVEGGLYGGTDTQYF.

CDR3 region: CASSQELGRGGGTDTQYF. DNA of the CDR3: TGTGCCAGCAGCCAAGAGTTAGGGCGGGGGGGCGGCACAGATACGCAGTATTTT. This chain uses TRBV4-2 with TRBJ2-3; the match to TRBD2 covers 9 bases. The CDR3 has 18 amino acids. Looked up from germline, CDR1 is LGHNA and CDR2 is YNFKEQ. The V gene end was trimmed by 0 bases and the J gene end by 1 base; junction bases not matched to a gene: 8.

J is TRBJ1-2 and V is TRBV2; 7 nucleotides match TRBD1. The CDR3 contains 16 residues. Trimming removed 4 bases from V and 4 bases from J; junction bases left unmatched: 12. Germline V gene sequence: CDR1 SNHLY, CDR2 FYNNEI. The CDR3 loop is CASSVVPGQRPYGYTF. The CDR3 nucleotides are TGTGCCAGCAGTGTAGTCCCGGGACAGAGACCCTATGGCTACACCTTC.

The rearrangement links TRBV25-1 to TRBJ2-7, with TRBD2 as a possible D gene (6 bases). Trimming shortened V by 2 bases and J by 4 bases, and 6 bases separated the two germline ends. This CDR3 comprises 12 residues. CDR1 MGHDK and CDR2 SYGVNS come from the germline V gene. DNA for the CDR3: TGTGCCAGCAGTGAACGGGGGTACGAGCAGTACTTC. It encodes CASSERGYEQYF.

The chain combines TRBV19 with TRBJ2-1, with D hard to call. Deletions cut 5 bases from V and 15 bases from J, with 17 bases between. The CDR3 length is 12 residues. CDR1 is LNHDA and CDR2 is SQIVND in the germline V gene (reference sequence). As DNA, the CDR3 is TGTGCCAGTAGTGGCCGCCAGGAACGGCTGTTCTTC. Translation gives CASSGRQERLFF.

This clone was seen a handful of times. This chain uses TRBV7-9 with TRBJ1-1; D not resolved. CDR1 is SEHNR, CDR2 FQNEAQ, per germline (reference sequence). This CDR3 has 11 residues. Between the trimmed V and J ends, which lost 5 bases and 5 bases, there was a span of 6 bases. The CDR3 nucleotides read TGTGCCAGCAGCCCCGGGACTGAAGCTTTCTTT. Amino acid sequence: CASSPGTEAFF.

The chain links TRBV28 to TRBJ1-1, with 7 bases that match TRBD1. Germline V CDR1 and CDR2: MDHEN, SYDVKM. V lost 8 bases, J lost 7 bases, and 4 bases stayed unmatched. This CDR3 has 11 residues. This CDR3 is CASWTGLEAFF. The CDR3 bases are TGTGCCAGCTGGACAGGCCTTGAAGCTTTCTTT.

The CDR3 sequence: CASRVVGGNVETQYF. In nucleotides, the CDR3 is TGTGCCAGCAGGGTTGTCGGGGGTAACGTCGAGACCCAGTACTTC. The genes are TRBV6-1 and TRBJ2-5, with D maybe TRBD2 (6 bases). This CDR3 comprises 15 residues. V shed 6 bases and J shed 5 bases, with 19 bases lying between them. CDR1 is MNHNS and CDR2 is SASEGT in the germline V gene.

V is TRBV18 and J is TRBJ1-3; D remains ambiguous. Between the trimmed V and J ends, which lost 2 bases and 1 base, there was a span of 9 bases. CDR1 KGHSH and CDR2 LQKENI come from the germline V gene. The CDR3 spans 15 residues. For the CDR3, the DNA is TGTGCCAGCTCACCATGGCAGGATTCTGGAAACACCATATATTTT. This encodes CASSPWQDSGNTIYF.

This clone has just a few counts. The chain is built from TRBV10-3 and TRBJ2-7; TRBD1 matches 8 bases. CDR3 size: 14 residues. Unmatched junction bases numbered 7, after V lost 3 bases and J lost 6 bases. Germline V CDR1 and CDR2: ENHRY, SYGVKD. CDR3 in DNA: TGTGCCATCAGTGACGACAGGGGAAGCAGCGAGCAGTACTTC. Its protein product is CAISDDRGSSEQYF.

This rearrangement joins TRBV6-5 to TRBJ2-4; 8 bases are shared with TRBD2. The CDR3 is 14 amino acids. In germline, CDR1 is MNHEY, CDR2 SVGAGI. Losses at the gene ends were 4 bases for V and 4 bases for J; bases not matched to a gene: 3. DNA for the CDR3: TGTGCCAGCAGTTGGAGCGGGAGAAAAAACATTCAGTACTTC. Translated: CASSWSGRKNIQYF.

V gene TRBV15 combines with J gene TRBJ1-2; TRBD1 aligns across 9 bases. The CDR3 has 17 amino acids. Trimming at V came to 0 bases and at J to 7 bases, leaving 12 bases not matched to a gene. The germline CDR1 and CDR2 sequences are LNHNV and YYDKDF (reference sequence). The CDR3: CATSRDLGGQGGVGYTF. CDR3 DNA: TGTGCCACCAGCAGAGATCTAGGGGGACAGGGAGGTGTTGGCTACACCTTC.

CDR3: CASSRTGSQPQHF. In nucleotides, the CDR3 is TGTGCCAGCAGCCGGACAGGGAGCCAGCCCCAGCATTTT. The chain carries TRBV7-2 and TRBJ1-5; 8 bases are shared with TRBD1. V lost 5 bases and J lost 7; bases outside the gene matches: 4. The CDR3 totals 13 residues. Germline V gene lookup returns CDR1 SGHTA and CDR2 FQGNSA.

CDR3 in amino acids: CASSLLGTGAYNEQFF. As DNA, the CDR3 is TGTGCCAGCAGCCTATTGGGGACAGGGGCTTACAATGAGCAGTTCTTC. The chain links TRBV7-3 to TRBJ2-1, with 10 bases that match TRBD1. Trimming cost V 5 bases and J 4 bases; bases outside gene matches: 8. CDR1 is SGHTA and CDR2 is FQGTGA in the germline V gene. The CDR3 spans 16 residues.